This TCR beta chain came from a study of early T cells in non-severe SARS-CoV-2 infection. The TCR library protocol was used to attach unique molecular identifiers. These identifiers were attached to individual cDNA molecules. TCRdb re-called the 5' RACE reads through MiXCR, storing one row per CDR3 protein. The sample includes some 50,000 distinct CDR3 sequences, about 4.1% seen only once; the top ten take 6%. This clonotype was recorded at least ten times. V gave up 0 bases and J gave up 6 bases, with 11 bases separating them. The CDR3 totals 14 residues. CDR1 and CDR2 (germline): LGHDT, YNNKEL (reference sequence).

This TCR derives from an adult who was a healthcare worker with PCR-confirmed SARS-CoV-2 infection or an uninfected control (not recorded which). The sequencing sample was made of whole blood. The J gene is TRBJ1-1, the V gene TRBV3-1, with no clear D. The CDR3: CASSQEWTSSEAFF. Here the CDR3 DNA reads TGTGCCAGCAGCCAAGAATGGACCTCGTCTGAAGCTTTCTTT.